This record looks at one TCR beta chain sequence and its context. Its antigen is not identified. This entry belongs to a study of T cells in Graves' hyperthyroidism and ophthalmopathy. Across the whole study: Pretreatment peripheral blood was obtained at initial diagnosis.

From RNA transcripts, TCR beta CDR3 regions were amplified. A first-round RT-PCR of the TCR CDR3 used the HTBI primer set. MiXCR, run by TCRdb on the multiplex PCR reads, gives a single entry per CDR3 protein. This sample yields around 620,000 distinct CDR3 sequences, of which approximately 14% are seen a single time; 6.5% to 9% belongs to the top ten. Overall study findings and caveats: With a median lead of around 6.7 months before onset, the model predicted ophthalmopathy.

The CDR3 runs 14 residues. CDR1 SGHTA and CDR2 FQGNSA come from the germline V gene. Trimming at V came to 7 bases and at J to 10 bases, leaving 11 bases not matched to a gene. Diagnoses were established using clinical symptoms, serum thyroxine and TRAb, thyroid ultrasound and orbital computed tomography. The authors obtained PBMCs from over 7.5 ml of fresh peripheral blood. This chain links TRBV7-2 with TRBJ2-1, with 9 bases fitting TRBD2. The sequencing input was blood. This sequence was found in a woman younger than 30 with Graves' ophthalmopathy. The CDR3 spells CASNIGGRAGEQFF. The CDR3 DNA sequence: TGTGCCAGCAACATAGGCGGGAGGGCCGGAGAGCAGTTCTTC.